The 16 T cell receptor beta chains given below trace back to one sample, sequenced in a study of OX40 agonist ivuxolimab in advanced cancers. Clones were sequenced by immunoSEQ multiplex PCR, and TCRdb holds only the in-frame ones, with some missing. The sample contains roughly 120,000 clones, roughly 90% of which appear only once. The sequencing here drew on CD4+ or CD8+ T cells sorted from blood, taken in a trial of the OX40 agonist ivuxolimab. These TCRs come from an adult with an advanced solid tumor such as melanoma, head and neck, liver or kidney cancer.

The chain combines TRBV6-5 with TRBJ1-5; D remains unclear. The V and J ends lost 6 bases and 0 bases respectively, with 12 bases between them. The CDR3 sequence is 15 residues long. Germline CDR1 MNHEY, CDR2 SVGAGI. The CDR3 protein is CASRTGPNSNQPQHF. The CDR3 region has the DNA TGTGCCAGCAGAACCGGCCCTAATAGCAATCAGCCCCAGCATTTT.

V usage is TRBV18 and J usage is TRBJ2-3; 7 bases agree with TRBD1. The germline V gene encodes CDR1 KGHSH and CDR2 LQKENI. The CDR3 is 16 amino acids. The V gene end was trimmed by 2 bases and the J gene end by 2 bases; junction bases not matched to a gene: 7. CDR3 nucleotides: TGTGCCAGCTCACCATCGGGACAGATGACCACAGATACGCAGTATTTT. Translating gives CASSPSGQMTTDTQYF. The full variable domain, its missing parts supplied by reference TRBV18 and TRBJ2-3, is NAGVMQNPRHLVRRRGQEARLRCSPMKGHSHVYWYRQLPEEGLKFMVYLQKENIIDESGMPKERFSAEFPKEGPSILRIQQVVRGDSAAYFCASSPSGQMTTDTQYFGPGTRLTVL.

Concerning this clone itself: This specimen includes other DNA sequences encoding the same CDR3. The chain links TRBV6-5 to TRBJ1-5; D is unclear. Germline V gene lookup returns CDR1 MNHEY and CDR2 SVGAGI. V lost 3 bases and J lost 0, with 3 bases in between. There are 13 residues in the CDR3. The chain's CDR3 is CASSYNSNQPQHF. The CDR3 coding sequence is TGTGCCAGCAGTTATAATAGCAATCAGCCCCAGCATTTT.

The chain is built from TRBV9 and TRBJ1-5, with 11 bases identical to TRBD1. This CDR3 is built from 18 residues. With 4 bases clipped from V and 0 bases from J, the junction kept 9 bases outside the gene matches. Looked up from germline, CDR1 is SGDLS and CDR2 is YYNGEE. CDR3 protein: CASSKGTGGSYSNQPQHF. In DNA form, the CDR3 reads TGTGCCAGCAGCAAAGGGACAGGGGGGAGCTATAGCAATCAGCCCCAGCATTTT.

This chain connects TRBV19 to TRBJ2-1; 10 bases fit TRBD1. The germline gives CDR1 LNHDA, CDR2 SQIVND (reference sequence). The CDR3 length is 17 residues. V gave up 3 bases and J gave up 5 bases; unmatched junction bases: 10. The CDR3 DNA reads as TGTGCCAGTAGTATCCAATCCCGAGACAGGGGGCACAATGAGCAGTTCTTC. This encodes CASSIQSRDRGHNEQFF.

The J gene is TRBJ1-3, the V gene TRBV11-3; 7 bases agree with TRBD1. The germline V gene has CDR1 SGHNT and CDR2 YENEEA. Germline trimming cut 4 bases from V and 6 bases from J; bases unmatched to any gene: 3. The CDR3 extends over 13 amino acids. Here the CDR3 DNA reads TGTGCCAGCAGCTCAGACAGGGAAAACACCATATATTTT. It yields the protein CASSSDRENTIYF.

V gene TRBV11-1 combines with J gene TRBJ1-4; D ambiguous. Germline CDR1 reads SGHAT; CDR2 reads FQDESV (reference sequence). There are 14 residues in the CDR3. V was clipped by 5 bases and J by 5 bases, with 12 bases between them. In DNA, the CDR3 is TGTGCCAGCAGCCCCCAGACCGCAAATGAAAAACTGTTTTTT. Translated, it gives CASSPQTANEKLFF.

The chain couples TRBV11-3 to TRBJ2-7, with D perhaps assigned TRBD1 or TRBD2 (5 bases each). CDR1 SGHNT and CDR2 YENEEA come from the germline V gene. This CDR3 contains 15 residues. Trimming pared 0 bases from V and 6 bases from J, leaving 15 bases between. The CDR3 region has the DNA TGTGCCAGCAGCTTAGAGGGGGTAGGGAGCTCCGAGCAGTACTTC. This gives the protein CASSLEGVGSSEQYF.

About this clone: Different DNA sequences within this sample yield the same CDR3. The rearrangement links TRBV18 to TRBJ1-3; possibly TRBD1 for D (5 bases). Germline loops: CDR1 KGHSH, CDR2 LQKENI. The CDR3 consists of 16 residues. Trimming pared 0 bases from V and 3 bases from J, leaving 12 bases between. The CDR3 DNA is TGTGCCAGCTCACCACCGGGCGGGGCCAGTGGAAACACCATATATTTT. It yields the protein CASSPPGGASGNTIYF. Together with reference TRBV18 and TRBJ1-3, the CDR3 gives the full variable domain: NAGVMQNPRHLVRRRGQEARLRCSPMKGHSHVYWYRQLPEEGLKFMVYLQKENIIDESGMPKERFSAEFPKEGPSILRIQQVVRGDSAAYFCASSPPGGASGNTIYFGEGSWLTVV.

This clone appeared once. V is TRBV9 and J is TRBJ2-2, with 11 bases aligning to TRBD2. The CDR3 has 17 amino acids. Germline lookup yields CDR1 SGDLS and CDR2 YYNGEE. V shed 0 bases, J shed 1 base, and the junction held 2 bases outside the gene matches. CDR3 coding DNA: TGTGCCAGCAGCGTAGTGGGACTAGCGGAGAACACCGGGGAGCTGTTTTTT. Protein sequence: CASSVVGLAENTGELFF.

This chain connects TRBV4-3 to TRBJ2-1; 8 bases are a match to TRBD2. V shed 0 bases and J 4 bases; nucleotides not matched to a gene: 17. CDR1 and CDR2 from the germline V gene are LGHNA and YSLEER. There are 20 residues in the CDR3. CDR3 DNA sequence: TGCGCCAGCAGCCAAGATCTTGAAGGGTTTCCACTAGCGGATTACAATGAGCAGTTCTTC. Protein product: CASSQDLEGFPLADYNEQFF.

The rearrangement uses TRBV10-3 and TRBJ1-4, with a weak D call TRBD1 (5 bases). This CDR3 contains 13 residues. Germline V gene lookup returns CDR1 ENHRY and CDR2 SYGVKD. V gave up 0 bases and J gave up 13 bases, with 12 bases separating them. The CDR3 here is CAISESKGSTLFF. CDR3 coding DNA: TGTGCCATCAGTGAGTCGAAGGGGTCAACACTGTTTTTT.

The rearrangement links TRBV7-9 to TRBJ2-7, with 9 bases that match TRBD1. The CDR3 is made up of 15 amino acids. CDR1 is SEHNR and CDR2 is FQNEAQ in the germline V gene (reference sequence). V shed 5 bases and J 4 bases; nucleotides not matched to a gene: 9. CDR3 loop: CASSQQGTGRYEQYF. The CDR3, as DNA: TGTGCCAGCAGCCAACAGGGGACAGGGCGATACGAGCAGTACTTC.

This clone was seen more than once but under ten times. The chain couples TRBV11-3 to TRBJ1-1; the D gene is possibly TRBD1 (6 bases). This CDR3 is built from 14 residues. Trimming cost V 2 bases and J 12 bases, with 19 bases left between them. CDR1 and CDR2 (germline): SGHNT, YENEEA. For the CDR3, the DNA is TGTGCCAGCAGCTTAACTTCGTTAGGACAGCGGACTTTCTTT. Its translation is CASSLTSLGQRTFF.

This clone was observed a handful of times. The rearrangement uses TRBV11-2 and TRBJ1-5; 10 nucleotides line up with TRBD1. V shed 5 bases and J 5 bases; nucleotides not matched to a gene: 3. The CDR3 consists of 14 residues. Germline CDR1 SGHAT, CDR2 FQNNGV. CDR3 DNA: TGTGCCAGCAGCCTTGGACAGGGGGATCAGCCCCAGCATTTT. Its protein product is CASSLGQGDQPQHF.

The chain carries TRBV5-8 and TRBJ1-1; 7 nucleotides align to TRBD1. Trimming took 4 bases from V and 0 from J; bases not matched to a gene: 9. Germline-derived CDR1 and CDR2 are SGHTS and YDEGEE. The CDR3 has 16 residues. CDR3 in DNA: TGTGCCAGCAGCAAGGGGGCGCCCAGTGTGAACACTGAAGCTTTCTTT. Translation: CASSKGAPSVNTEAFF. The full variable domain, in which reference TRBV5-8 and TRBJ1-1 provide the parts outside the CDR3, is EAGVTQSPTHLIKTRGQQATLRCSPISGHTSVYWYQQALGLGLQFLLWYDEGEERNRGNFPPRFSGRQFPNYSSELNVNALELEDSALYLCASSKGAPSVNTEAFFGQGTRLTVV.